This T cell receptor (beta chain) was documented in a study of identical twins. Study results and caveats: In cord blood, abundant beta clonotypes had fewer insertions; memory showed no trend. Conclusions came from cross-sectional statistical analysis, not from following the same donors. Possibly, invariant MAIT and iNKT cells partly confounded zero-insertion analyses.

This clonotype was counted between two and nine times. What it binds is not known. V gave up 4 bases and J gave up 3 bases; unmatched junction bases: 7. Looked up from germline, CDR1 is SGHAT and CDR2 is FQNNGV. CDR3 length equals 15 residues. Each CDR3 protein is one row after TCRdb ran MiXCR on the 5' RACE reads. The sample records 1.5 million to 2 million distinct CDR3 sequences, about 32% being singletons. This chain joins TRBV11-2 and TRBJ2-7; 9 bases match TRBD2. Sample: cord blood. This sequence originates from a newborn girl in good health. The CDR3 sequence is CASSSLAGGDYEQYF. CDR3 bases: TGTGCCAGCAGCTCCCTGGCGGGGGGGGACTACGAGCAGTACTTC.